This entry lists 6 T cell receptor beta chains sequenced from one sample in a study of control samples from healthy donors and cancer patients. Method: immunoSEQ multiplex PCR; TCRdb's copy keeps in-frame clones and lacks some. The repertoire consists of some 76,000 clones, with roughly nine tenths occurring once and the leading ten covering about 9.5%. The sample taken for sequencing was PBMCs. These receptors all stem from a woman aged 45-60 years with colorectal cancer.

The CDR3 spells CASSLAGGYTF. The CDR3, as DNA: TGTGCCAGCAGCTTAGCGGGGGGCTACACCTTC. J is TRBJ1-2 and V is TRBV7-9; no firm D call. CDR1 and CDR2 (germline): SEHNR, FQNEAQ (reference sequence). The CDR3 is 11 amino acids. Trimming removed 0 bases from V and 8 bases from J, with 4 bases in between.

This clone was found once. The genes are TRBV9 and TRBJ2-1; D is unresolved. Germline V gene lookup returns CDR1 SGDLS and CDR2 YYNGEE. This CDR3 has 11 amino acids. V gave up 3 bases and J gave up 7 bases, with 5 bases separating them. The CDR3: CASSARNEQFF. CDR3 bases: TGTGCCAGCAGCGCCAGGAATGAGCAGTTCTTC.

V gene TRBV30 combines with J gene TRBJ1-4; D unresolved. With 1 base removed from V and 8 bases from J, the gap between germline ends came to 8 bases. Germline V gives CDR1 GTSNPN, CDR2 SVGIG (reference sequence). The CDR3 sequence is 12 residues long. The DNA for the CDR3 is TGTGCCTGGAGTGATGTCTACGAAAAACTGTTTTTT. It encodes CAWSDVYEKLFF.

J is TRBJ2-4 and V is TRBV19, with 10 bases aligning to TRBD1. CDR1 LNHDA and CDR2 SQIVND come from the germline V gene (reference sequence). The CDR3 sequence is 16 residues long. Losses at the gene ends were 3 bases for V and 0 bases for J; bases not matched to a gene: 2. Here the CDR3 reads CASSIGTGVAKNIQYF. The DNA of the CDR3 is TGTGCCAGTAGTATCGGGACAGGGGTAGCCAAAAACATTCAGTACTTC. Complete variable domain (other parts from reference TRBV19 and TRBJ2-4): DGGITQSPKYLFRKEGQNVTLSCEQNLNHDAMYWYRQDPGQGLRLIYYSQIVNDFQKGDIAEGYSVSREKKESFPLTVTSAQKNPTAFYLCASSIGTGVAKNIQYFGAGTRLSVL.

V usage is TRBV30 and J usage is TRBJ1-1; D is undetermined. The length of the CDR3 is 13 residues. Trimming pared 4 bases from V and 0 bases from J, leaving 9 bases between. Germline loops: CDR1 GTSNPN, CDR2 SVGIG (reference sequence). The chain's CDR3 is CAWKRALNTEAFF. CDR3 bases: TGTGCCTGGAAGAGGGCTTTGAACACTGAAGCTTTCTTT.

The V and J genes are TRBV3-1 (or the pseudogene TRBV3-2) and TRBJ2-1, with D maybe TRBD2 (6 bases). The V and J ends lost 6 bases and 8 bases respectively, with 14 bases between them. From germline, CDR1 is LGHDT and CDR2 YNNKEL (reference sequence). The CDR3 contains 13 residues. In DNA, the CDR3 is TGTGCCAGCAGTGCTTCTAGCGCCGATGAGCAGTTCTTC. As protein: CASSASSADEQFF.